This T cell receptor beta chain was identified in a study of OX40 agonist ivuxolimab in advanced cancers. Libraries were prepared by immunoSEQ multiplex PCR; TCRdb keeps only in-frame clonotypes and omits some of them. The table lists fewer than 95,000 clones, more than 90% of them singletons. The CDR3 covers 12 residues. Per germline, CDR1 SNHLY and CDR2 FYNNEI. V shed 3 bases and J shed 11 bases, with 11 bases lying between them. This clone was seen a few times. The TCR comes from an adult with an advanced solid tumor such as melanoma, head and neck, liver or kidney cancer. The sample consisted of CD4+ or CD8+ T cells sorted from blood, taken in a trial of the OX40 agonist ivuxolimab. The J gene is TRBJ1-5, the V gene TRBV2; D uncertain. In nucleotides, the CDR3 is TGTGCCAGCAGTGACCACGAGGATGCCCAGCATTTT. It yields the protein CASSDHEDAQHF. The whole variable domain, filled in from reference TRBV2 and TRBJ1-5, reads EPEVTQTPSHQVTQMGQEVILRCVPISNHLYFYWYRQILGQKVEFLVSFYNNEISEKSEIFDDQFSVERPDGSNFTLKIRSTKLEDSAMYFCASSDHEDAQHFGDGTRLSIL.